Below, 29 T cell receptor beta chains from the same sample are listed, as sequenced in a study of PD-L1 blockade in urothelial cancer. Measured with immunoSEQ multiplex PCR; TCRdb has only the in-frame clones, and not every one. The sample holds 90,000 or so clones, 90% seen once. Time point meaning: pretreatment peripheral blood. The input for sequencing was PBMCs, taken around atezolizumab (anti-PD-L1) treatment. These receptors all come from a man between 60 and 70 years old with urothelial cancer.

The rearrangement joins TRBV30 to TRBJ1-2; perhaps TRBD1 as D (6 bases). The CDR3 is made up of 12 amino acids. The V and J ends lost 5 bases and 7 bases respectively, with 14 bases between them. Per the germline V gene, CDR1 is GTSNPN and CDR2 is SVGIG (reference sequence). This CDR3 reads CAWLRGMGGYTF. In DNA, the CDR3 is TGTGCCTGGTTAAGGGGGATGGGTGGCTACACCTTC.

The rearrangement links TRBV19 to TRBJ1-1; D gene ambiguous. V was shortened by 4 bases and J by 5 bases, with 11 bases between the two germline ends. Looked up from germline, CDR1 is LNHDA and CDR2 is SQIVND (reference sequence). CDR3 length: 13 residues. CDR3 DNA sequence: TGTGCCAGTAGTAGTTCGGGAGGGACTGAAGCTTTCTTT. Residues: CASSSSGGTEAFF.

The chain recombines TRBV19 with TRBJ2-1; D call uncertain. Per the germline V gene, CDR1 is LNHDA and CDR2 is SQIVND (reference sequence). CDR3 length: 12 residues. V dropped 8 bases and J dropped 4 bases, with 9 bases sitting between them. The CDR3 loop reads CASGLDYNEQFF. Here the CDR3 DNA reads TGTGCCAGTGGGCTTGATTACAATGAGCAGTTCTTC.

Only one count was recorded for this clone. The chain couples TRBV20-1 to TRBJ2-1; perhaps TRBD2 as D (5 bases). The CDR3 spans 11 residues. Trimming left V 5 bases short and J 9 bases short, with 11 bases between. Germline-derived CDR1 and CDR2 are DFQATT and SNEGSKA (reference sequence). The CDR3 here is CSAGLAGEQFF. The DNA for the CDR3 is TGCAGTGCTGGTCTAGCTGGTGAGCAGTTCTTC.

The rearrangement uses TRBV4-1 and TRBJ2-7, with 11 positions matching TRBD2. CDR1 and CDR2 (germline): MGHRA, YSYEKL. The J segment lost 7 bases and the V segment lost 0 bases, leaving 17 bases of the junction unmatched. The CDR3 sequence is 19 residues long. The CDR3: CASSQDPTQTSGRASEQYF. CDR3 in DNA: TGCGCCAGCAGCCAAGATCCCACCCAAACTAGCGGGAGAGCGAGTGAGCAGTACTTC.

V and J are TRBV27 and TRBJ2-1; D ambiguous. Per the germline V gene, CDR1 is MNHEY and CDR2 is SMNVEV (reference sequence). The CDR3 length is 15 residues. Trimming took off 2 bases at V and 2 bases at J, with 10 bases between the two ends. The CDR3 DNA sequence: TGTGCCAGCAGTTTACGTGGCCTCCCCTACAATGAGCAGTTCTTC. This sequence encodes CASSLRGLPYNEQFF.

This clone was detected once. The chain couples TRBV4-2 to TRBJ1-4, with 7 bases identical to TRBD1. The CDR3 has 14 residues. V lost 5 bases and J lost 8; bases outside the gene matches: 8. CDR1 and CDR2 from the germline V gene are LGHNA and YNFKEQ. The CDR3 bases are TGTGCCAGCAGCGTGGGACAGCCCTCCGAAAAACTGTTTTTT. Amino acids: CASSVGQPSEKLFF.

The CDR3 DNA follows: TGTGCCAGCAGCCCGACAGGGGACTCCTACGAGCAGTACTTC. Its protein product is CASSPTGDSYEQYF. The gene calls are TRBV4-2 and TRBJ2-7; 8 bases are a match to TRBD1. From germline, CDR1 is LGHNA and CDR2 YNFKEQ. J was trimmed by 0 bases and V by 4 bases; bases with no gene match: 2. This CDR3 has 14 amino acids.

The rearrangement uses TRBV27 and TRBJ1-3; 7 bases agree with TRBD1. The J segment lost 8 bases and the V segment lost 0 bases, leaving 4 bases of the junction unmatched. The CDR3 is made up of 14 amino acids. Germline V gene sequence: CDR1 MNHEY, CDR2 SMNVEV (reference sequence). As DNA, the CDR3 is TGTGCCAGCAGTTTATCTGGCAGGGGGGACACCATATATTTT. Its protein is CASSLSGRGDTIYF.

This rearrangement joins TRBV2 to TRBJ1-4; D gene unclear. This CDR3 spans 12 amino acids. Germline CDR1 and CDR2: SNHLY and FYNNEI. The V end was cut by 8 bases, the J end by 8 bases, with 12 bases between. This chain's CDR3 is CASSARKEKLFF. Here the CDR3 DNA reads TGTGCCAGCTCCGCGCGGAAAGAAAAACTGTTTTTT.

As regards this clone: Other nucleotide sequences from this sample produce the same CDR3. The J gene is TRBJ2-5, the V gene TRBV5-1; D gene unclear. V was trimmed by 0 bases and J by 2 bases, leaving 5 bases between them. Germline V CDR1 and CDR2: SGHRS, YFSETQ. CDR3 length equals 13 residues. In DNA, the CDR3 is TGCGCCAGCAGCTTGGGGAGTCAAGAGACCCAGTACTTC. It codes for CASSLGSQETQYF.

V is TRBV9 and J is TRBJ2-3; D gene ambiguous. V lost 0 bases, J lost 0 bases, and 8 bases lay in between. The CDR3 is 15 residues long. Germline CDR1 and CDR2: SGDLS and YYNGEE. The CDR3 coding sequence is TGTGCCAGCAGCGTAGTGGCAGTTAGCACAGATACGCAGTATTTT. Encoded protein: CASSVVAVSTDTQYF.

The rearrangement links TRBV7-2 to TRBJ2-5; 12 bases map to TRBD1. Germline V gene sequence: CDR1 SGHTA, CDR2 FQGNSA. The CDR3 runs 17 residues. Germline trimming cut 3 bases from V and 5 bases from J; bases unmatched to any gene: 10. The CDR3 nucleotides are TGTGCCAGCAGCTTCCTACTGGGACAGGGGGCGTGGGAGACCCAGTACTTC. This translates into CASSFLLGQGAWETQYF.

This chain connects TRBV5-1 to TRBJ2-7, with 7 bases that match TRBD1. The CDR3 has 14 amino acids. From germline, CDR1 is SGHRS and CDR2 YFSETQ. V shed 6 bases, J shed 5 bases, and the junction held 11 bases outside the gene matches. The CDR3 sequence: CASTIQGPGDEQYF. The CDR3, as DNA: TGCGCCAGCACCATACAGGGGCCCGGGGACGAGCAGTACTTC.

V and J are TRBV23-1 and TRBJ2-7; maybe TRBD2 (6 bases). TRBV23-1 is an ORF, and what it does is uncertain. Trimming removed 6 bases at V and 9 bases at J, with 12 bases between. This CDR3 contains 11 residues. The CDR3 nucleotides read TGCGCCAGCAGACACGAGGAGGGGCAGTACTTC. It translates to CASRHEEGQYF.

The J gene is TRBJ1-5, the V gene TRBV19; the D gene is possibly TRBD1 (6 bases). The CDR3 extends over 18 amino acids. Germline CDR1 is LNHDA and CDR2 is SQIVND (reference sequence). Trimming removed 6 bases at V and 0 bases at J, with 21 bases between. For the CDR3, the DNA is TGTGCCAGTAGCGATACCGGGACAAGAAAAAATAGCAATCAGCCCCAGCATTTT. This sequence encodes CASSDTGTRKNSNQPQHF.

This rearrangement joins TRBV5-1 to TRBJ2-7, with D possibly TRBD1 on 6 matching bases. Germline-derived CDR1 and CDR2 are SGHRS and YFSETQ. Trimming stripped 1 base from V and 5 bases from J, with 16 bases between. The CDR3 has 15 residues. CDR3 sequence: CASSLFAGARNEQYF. The CDR3 nucleotides are TGCGCCAGCAGCTTGTTCGCAGGGGCGAGGAACGAGCAGTACTTC.

This sequence joins TRBV4-2 and TRBJ2-3; D possibly corresponds to TRBD1 (6 bases). Per the germline V gene, CDR1 is LGHNA and CDR2 is YNFKEQ. Trimming took off 1 base at V and 6 bases at J, with 17 bases between the two ends. This CDR3 is 16 amino acids long. In nucleotides, the CDR3 is TGTGCCAGCAGCCAAGCAAACAGGGCCGCGGAGGATACGCAGTATTTT. Translated, it gives CASSQANRAAEDTQYF.

CDR3 sequence (DNA): TGTGCCAGCAGCTTAGTTTCGGGGGTAACCTACAATGAGCAGTTCTTC. Translation gives CASSLVSGVTYNEQFF. This chain connects TRBV7-6 to TRBJ2-1, with D perhaps matching TRBD2 (6 bases). This CDR3 is built from 16 residues. The germline V gene has CDR1 SGHVS and CDR2 FNYEAQ. The ends were cut back, 1 base at V and 2 bases at J, with 12 bases in the middle.

The rearrangement joins TRBV2 to TRBJ2-7; 12 nucleotides match TRBD2. The germline V gene has CDR1 SNHLY and CDR2 FYNNEI. The CDR3 is 15 residues long. V lost 6 bases to trimming and J lost 5 bases; unmatched junction nucleotides: 8. The CDR3 region has the DNA TGTGCCAGCAGAGCCCTAGCGGGAGGGCCAGACGAGCAGTACTTC. It is translated as CASRALAGGPDEQYF.

This chain uses TRBV15 with TRBJ2-5; a possible D gene is TRBD2 (6 bases). The CDR3 consists of 14 residues. V shed 1 base and J shed 3 bases, with 9 bases lying between them. CDR1 LNHNV and CDR2 YYDKDF come from the germline V gene (reference sequence). CDR3 region: CATSRVGGEETQYF. CDR3 DNA sequence: TGTGCCACCAGCAGAGTGGGGGGAGAAGAGACCCAGTACTTC.

V and J are TRBV5-1 and TRBJ2-5; 9 positions agree with TRBD1. Germline-derived CDR1 and CDR2 are SGHRS and YFSETQ. After removal of 3 bases from V and 4 bases from J, the junction contained 7 bases not matched to a gene. This CDR3 has 15 residues. CDR3 protein: CASSSTRTGVETQYF. CDR3 DNA: TGCGCCAGCAGCTCCACGCGGACAGGGGTAGAGACCCAGTACTTC.

The chain employs TRBV19 and TRBJ1-4, with TRBD1 identical over 7 bases. V was clipped by 5 bases and J by 7 bases; unmatched bases: 13. CDR1 is LNHDA and CDR2 is SQIVND in the germline V gene (reference sequence). The CDR3 spans 16 residues. This CDR3 is CASSGRSTGFSEKLFF. The DNA for the CDR3 is TGTGCCAGTAGTGGACGATCGACAGGGTTCAGTGAAAAACTGTTTTTT.

This chain uses TRBV4-2 with TRBJ1-2, with 7 positions matching TRBD1. J lost 8 bases, V lost 0 bases, and 12 bases had no gene match. Germline V CDR1 and CDR2: LGHNA, YNFKEQ. CDR3 length: 16 amino acids. The DNA for the CDR3 is TGTGCCAGCAGCCAAGACCCAGCGACAGGGCAGTGGGGCTACACCTTC. It encodes CASSQDPATGQWGYTF.

The gene calls are TRBV29-1 and TRBJ2-3, with D possibly being TRBD2 (5 bases). This CDR3 contains 12 residues. CDR1 is SQVTM and CDR2 is ANQGSEA in the germline V gene. V lost 6 bases to trimming and J lost 3 bases, with 10 bases between them. In DNA form, the CDR3 reads TGCAGCGTGACGAGGGATACAGATACGCAGTATTTT. Its protein is CSVTRDTDTQYF.

The chain couples TRBV5-1 to TRBJ2-1; 7 bases map to TRBD2. Germline V gives CDR1 SGHRS, CDR2 YFSETQ. V trimming: 4 bases; J trimming: 0 bases; junction bases outside the gene matches: 4. The CDR3 length is 15 residues. The CDR3 loop reads CASSPSGTSYNEQFF. CDR3 DNA sequence: TGCGCCAGCAGCCCGAGCGGGACCTCCTACAATGAGCAGTTCTTC.

This chain connects TRBV6-6 to TRBJ2-1; tentatively, D is TRBD2 (5 bases). V dropped 5 bases and J dropped 9 bases, with 20 bases sitting between them. Germline lookup yields CDR1 MNHNY and CDR2 SVGAGI (reference sequence). The CDR3 loop spans 15 amino acids. The CDR3 reads CASSPLSGTNGEQFF. As DNA, the CDR3 is TGTGCCAGCAGTCCCCTCAGCGGAACCAATGGTGAGCAGTTCTTC.

This clone was seen a single time. Other DNA sequences within the sample encode an identical CDR3. CDR3: CASSPPSQETQYF. Written as DNA, the CDR3 is TGTGCCAGCTCACCACCGTCTCAAGAGACCCAGTACTTC. V is TRBV18 and J is TRBJ2-5; D not resolved. The CDR3 has 13 amino acids. Between the trimmed V and J ends, which lost 0 bases and 2 bases, there was a span of 4 bases. Germline-derived CDR1 and CDR2 are KGHSH and LQKENI.

V usage is TRBV18 and J usage is TRBJ1-5, with 9 bases fitting TRBD1. CDR1 and CDR2 from the germline V gene are KGHSH and LQKENI. With V trimmed by 6 bases and J by 7 bases, 13 bases remained unmatched. The length of the CDR3 is 16 residues. CDR3 sequence: CASSLGYGQGLQPQHF. CDR3 in DNA: TGTGCCAGCTCCTTAGGGTATGGACAGGGGTTGCAGCCCCAGCATTTT.